Presented here are 9 T cell receptor beta chains from one specimen sequenced in a study of pediatric ulcerative colitis (dated by TCRdb to the late 2010s). Library preparation employed the immunoSEQ multiplex PCR assay. The source is immuneACCESS, and TCRdb retained only in-frame sequences with V and J called. Part of the clones is not carried over; for the studies checked, unresolved V genes explain less than half of this, and the remainder is unexplained. The sample table contains 36,000 or so clones; only one count was recorded for roughly 73% of them. Clones ranked in the top ten supply 0.65% to 0.95% of the sample. During colonoscopy, one to two pinch biopsies were obtained from the rectum for research purposes. Sequencing was done on a sample of gut tissue. These receptors came from a boy aged 5 to 17 with moderate ulcerative colitis.

The chain recombines TRBV4-2 with TRBJ2-7; the D gene is possibly TRBD2 (5 bases). CDR3 length: 15 amino acids. The germline CDR1 and CDR2 sequences are LGHNA and YNFKEQ. The V and J ends lost 5 bases and 6 bases respectively, with 20 bases between them. Here the CDR3 reads CASSSSGEGASEQYF. The CDR3 nucleotides are TGTGCCAGCAGCAGTTCTGGAGAGGGAGCGAGCGAGCAGTACTTC.

V gene TRBV11-3 combines with J gene TRBJ2-7; D not resolved. The CDR3 covers 15 residues. Germline lookup yields CDR1 SGHNT and CDR2 YENEEA. V dropped 5 bases and J dropped 0 bases, with 14 bases sitting between them. CDR3 residues: CASSLGNVGSYEQYF. The CDR3 DNA sequence: TGTGCCAGCAGCCTAGGAAATGTTGGCTCCTACGAGCAGTACTTC.

This clone was counted a few times. This sequence joins TRBV27 and TRBJ1-2; TRBD1 is a possible D gene (6 bases). There are 16 residues in the CDR3. With 4 bases removed from V and 0 bases from J, the gap between germline ends came to 15 bases. The V gene's germline CDR1 is MNHEY and CDR2 SMNVEV (reference sequence). CDR3 sequence reads: CASSSPPGQPNYGYTF. The CDR3 nucleotides read TGTGCCAGCAGTTCTCCCCCAGGACAGCCTAACTATGGCTACACCTTC.

The V gene is TRBV27, the J gene TRBJ2-7, with D tentatively TRBD2 (5 bases). Trimming stripped 5 bases from V and 2 bases from J, with 19 bases between. This CDR3 comprises 16 residues. The germline V gene has CDR1 MNHEY and CDR2 SMNVEV (reference sequence). CDR3 in amino acids: CASSRGTPDGTYEQYF. The CDR3 DNA sequence: TGTGCCAGCAGTCGGGGAACACCGGACGGCACCTACGAGCAGTACTTC.

V is TRBV28 and J is TRBJ1-2; D remains ambiguous. The CDR3 totals 12 residues. Trimming removed 6 bases from V and 11 bases from J, with 16 bases in between. CDR1 is MDHEN and CDR2 is SYDVKM in the germline V gene. The CDR3 protein is CASSIPGHQYTF. The CDR3 nucleotides read TGTGCCAGCAGCATACCTGGTCATCAATACACCTTC.

The V and J genes are TRBV5-6 and TRBJ1-2; the D gene is possibly TRBD1 (6 bases). The CDR3 is 11 residues long. CDR1 is SGHDT and CDR2 is YYEEEE in the germline V gene. V was cut by 5 bases and J by 8 bases, with 10 bases left in between. CDR3 in amino acids: CASSRQGGYTF. The CDR3 nucleotides read TGTGCCAGCAGTCGTCAGGGGGGCTACACCTTC. Filled out from reference TRBV5-6 and TRBJ1-2, the complete variable domain reads DAGVTQSPTHLIKTRGQQVTLRCSPKSGHDTVSWYQQALGQGPQFIFQYYEEEERQRGNFPDRFSGHQFPNYSSELNVNALLLGDSALYLCASSRQGGYTFGSGTRLTVV.

The gene calls are TRBV5-1 and TRBJ2-1; D may be TRBD1 (6 bases). The germline V gene has CDR1 SGHRS and CDR2 YFSETQ. The CDR3 spans 15 residues. Trimming pared 3 bases from V and 8 bases from J, leaving 18 bases between. The CDR3: CASSSIPGVSDEQFF. Written as DNA, the CDR3 is TGCGCCAGCAGCTCAATCCCAGGGGTTTCGGATGAGCAGTTCTTC.

The J gene is TRBJ1-1, the V gene TRBV15, with 10 nucleotides matching TRBD1. The V segment lost 1 base and the J segment 0 bases; nucleotides outside the gene matches: 8. The CDR3 is 18 residues long. Germline loops: CDR1 LNHNV, CDR2 YYDKDF (reference sequence). CDR3 in DNA: TGTGCCACCAGCAGAGGGGGAGGGACAGGGGCCATGAACACTGAAGCTTTCTTT. It encodes CATSRGGGTGAMNTEAFF.

V gene TRBV5-1 combines with J gene TRBJ1-3; D is unresolved. The CDR3 loop spans 19 amino acids. Per the germline V gene, CDR1 is SGHRS and CDR2 is YFSETQ. Trimming pared 4 bases from V and 0 bases from J, leaving 23 bases between. CDR3 DNA: TGCGCCAGCAGCCCCAAGGGCCCTCGGCATGAGGGCTCTGGAAACACCATATATTTT. It yields the protein CASSPKGPRHEGSGNTIYF.